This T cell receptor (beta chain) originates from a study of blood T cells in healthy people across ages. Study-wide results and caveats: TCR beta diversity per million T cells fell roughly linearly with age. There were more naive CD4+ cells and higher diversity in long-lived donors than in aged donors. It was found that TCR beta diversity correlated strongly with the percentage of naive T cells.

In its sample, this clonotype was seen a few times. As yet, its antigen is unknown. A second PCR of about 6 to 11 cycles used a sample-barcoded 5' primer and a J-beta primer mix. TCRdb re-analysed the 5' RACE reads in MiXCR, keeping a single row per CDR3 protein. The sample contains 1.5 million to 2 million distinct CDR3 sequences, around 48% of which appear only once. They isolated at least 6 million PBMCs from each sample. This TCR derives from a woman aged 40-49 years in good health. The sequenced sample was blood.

The CDR3 DNA reads TGTGCCAGCAGTGTTTATGGAGGGGTGGACATTCAGTACTTC. Encoded protein: CASSVYGGVDIQYF. This chain links TRBV2 with TRBJ2-4; D is possibly TRBD2 (6 bases). V was trimmed by 4 bases and J by 8 bases, leaving 15 bases between them. This CDR3 is built from 14 residues. Germline CDR1 SNHLY, CDR2 FYNNEI.